The rows below give T cell receptor beta chains drawn from one sample of a study of cytomegalovirus exposure and HLA in healthy donors. Method: immunoSEQ multiplex PCR; TCRdb's copy keeps in-frame clones and lacks some. The sample includes approximately 150,000 clones, around 90% of them seen just once. Source material: PBMCs. These receptors were obtained from a woman in her twenties or thirties in good health and CMV-seronegative. Both conserved end residues are part of each CDR3. A D gene is named only where the DNA matches it firmly. Expanded clones get a size class; other rows say once, few or many, or leave the size out.

d_gene,abundance,v_gene,j_gene,CDR3aa,CDR3nt
TRBD2,.,TRBV6-1,TRBJ2-1,CASSEKFRGLAGGQPLRNEQFF,TGTGCCAGCAGTGAAAAGTTTCGGGGTCTAGCGGGGGGCCAGCCGTTACGGAATGAGCAGTTCTTC
TRBD1,.,TRBV13,TRBJ2-7,CASSLRQGDYEQYF,TGTGCCAGCAGCTTAAGACAGGGGGACTACGAGCAGTACTTC
.,.,TRBV5-4,TRBJ1-1,CASSLATEAFF,TGTGCCAGCAGCTTGGCTACTGAAGCTTTCTTT
.,.,TRBV9,TRBJ2-3,CASSPRDSQSTDTQYF,TGTGCCAGCAGCCCCAGGGACTCCCAGAGCACAGATACGCAGTATTTT
.,.,TRBV7-6,TRBJ2-7,CASSLAPAEVYEQYF,TGTGCCAGCAGCTTAGCGCCGGCGGAGGTTTACGAGCAGTACTTC
.,.,TRBV7-2,TRBJ2-2,CASSILVSGELFF,TGTGCCAGCAGCATCCTAGTTTCCGGGGAGCTGTTTTTT
TRBD2,.,TRBV5-1,TRBJ2-5,CASSPLGLASGRPIETQYF,TGCGCCAGCAGCCCCCTAGGTTTGGCTAGCGGGAGGCCGATAGAGACCCAGTACTTC
TRBD1,once,TRBV5-1,TRBJ2-5,CASSYSTGNQETQYF,TGCGCCAGCAGCTATTCGACAGGGAACCAAGAGACCCAGTACTTC
TRBD2,once,TRBV9,TRBJ2-3,CASSIAGGYTDTQYF,TGTGCCAGTTCTATAGCGGGGGGCTACACAGATACGCAGTATTTT
.,.,TRBV9,TRBJ2-7,CASSVGQAGYEQYF,TGTGCCAGCAGCGTAGGGCAGGCAGGCTACGAGCAGTACTTC
.,few,TRBV6-5,TRBJ1-4,CASSSSFQGGEKLFF,TGTGCCAGCAGTTCATCCTTTCAGGGAGGGGAAAAACTGTTTTTT
.,.,TRBV9,TRBJ2-5,CASSVGTGQETQYF,TGTGCCAGCAGCGTAGGAACAGGACAAGAGACCCAGTACTTC
.,.,TRBV6-6,TRBJ2-7,CASNTRSSGSYEQYF,TGTGCCAGCAACACCCGGAGTAGCGGTTCCTACGAGCAGTACTTC
.,.,TRBV7-2,TRBJ1-3,CASSSRLSGNTIYF,TGTGCCAGCAGCTCCAGGTTGTCTGGAAACACCATATATTTT